Sequencing of this T cell receptor (beta chain) was carried out in a study of beta chain features in type 1 diabetes. The entirety of the isolated RNA underwent reverse transcription, so expressed TCRB transcripts were sequenced. Assay used: immunoSEQ multiplex PCR; TCRdb lists only in-frame clones, some missing. The sample records a few hundred thousand clones, less than 15% being singletons. This clone was detected only a few times. No antigen is known for it. V shed 0 bases and J 2 bases; nucleotides not matched to a gene: 5. In germline, CDR1 is SGDLS, CDR2 YYNGEE. The CDR3 spans 15 residues. Whole-study results and caveats: Insertions at VDJ junctions were less frequent in type 1 diabetes patients. These patients also deleted more nucleotides at the same junctions. Researchers reported that naive, central memory and Treg TCRB repertoires appeared more similar in patients than in healthy donors. When cDNA is sequenced, cells with high TCR expression could be over-represented. TCRB rearrangement may or may not be influenced by HLA type; here this remained unresolved. Moderate yet significant TCRB CDR3 shortening was seen in Type 1 diabetes patients in all four CD4+ subsets.

Sequenced: naive CD4+ T cells from blood. V is TRBV9 and J is TRBJ2-7; the match to TRBD2 covers 7 bases. The sequence was obtained from a woman aged 18-35 years with type 1 diabetes. The CDR3 reads CASSVGAGSAYEQYF. The CDR3 DNA is TGTGCCAGCAGCGTAGGAGCGGGATCGGCCTACGAGCAGTACTTC.